The 5 T cell receptor beta chains reported below all come from one sample, sequenced in a study of blood T cell repertoires in COVID-19. TCRdb's copy holds only in-frame clones and misses some; the assay was immunoSEQ multiplex PCR. The data show about 490,000 clones, over 75% seen once. The sequenced material came from peripheral blood. The receptors were gathered from a human donor in a cohort sampled during active COVID-19.

The V gene is TRBV2, the J gene TRBJ1-4; 8 positions agree with TRBD1. The V gene's germline CDR1 is SNHLY and CDR2 FYNNEI. V lost 8 bases, J lost 7 bases, and 9 bases stayed unmatched. This CDR3 has 14 amino acids. The CDR3 reads CASVEGTGREKLFF. CDR3 nucleotides: TGTGCCAGCGTGGAGGGGACAGGACGTGAAAAACTGTTTTTT. Full variable domain (rest looked up from reference TRBV2 and TRBJ1-4): EPEVTQTPSHQVTQMGQEVILRCVPISNHLYFYWYRQILGQKVEFLVSFYNNEISEKSEIFDDQFSVERPDGSNFTLKIRSTKLEDSAMYFCASVEGTGREKLFFGSGTQLSVL.

This chain links TRBV28 with TRBJ1-4; TRBD1 aligns across 7 bases. V shed 4 bases and J 1 base; nucleotides not matched to a gene: 6. The CDR3 has 16 amino acids. The germline CDR1 and CDR2 sequences are MDHEN and SYDVKM. The CDR3 is CASSSLQGGTNEKLFF. Written as DNA, the CDR3 is TGTGCCAGCAGTTCCCTGCAGGGGGGAACTAATGAAAAACTGTTTTTT.

The chain combines TRBV11-2 with TRBJ2-4, with D possibly TRBD2 on 5 matching bases. The ends were cut back, 2 bases at V and 0 bases at J, with 14 bases in the middle. CDR1 is SGHAT, CDR2 FQNNGV, per germline. This CDR3 is 17 amino acids long. DNA of the CDR3: TGTGCCAGCAGCTTAAGCGGAGCCGAAGTAGCCAAAAACATTCAGTACTTC. It encodes CASSLSGAEVAKNIQYF.

This CDR3 is CSVGGSGYTDTQYF. In DNA form, the CDR3 reads TGCAGCGTTGGGGGTAGCGGCTACACAGATACGCAGTATTTT. The chain uses TRBV29-1 and TRBJ2-3; a weak D match, TRBD2 (6 bases). The CDR3 covers 14 residues. V was trimmed by 4 bases and J by 2 bases, leaving 13 bases between them. Germline CDR1 and CDR2: SQVTM and ANQGSEA.

V is TRBV11-3 and J is TRBJ2-7; weak D call: TRBD1 (6 bases). CDR1 and CDR2 (germline): SGHNT, YENEEA. The ends were cut back, 5 bases at V and 2 bases at J, with 10 bases in the middle. The CDR3 contains 13 residues. The CDR3 bases are TGTGCCAGCAGCCTAAGACAGGCCTACGAGCAGTACTTC. Translated, it gives CASSLRQAYEQYF. Together with reference TRBV11-3 and TRBJ2-7, the CDR3 gives the full variable domain: EAGVVQSPRYKIIEKKQPVAFWCNPISGHNTLYWYLQNLGQGPELLIRYENEEAVDDSQLPKDRFSAERLKGVDSTLKIQPAELGDSAVYLCASSLRQAYEQYFGPGTRLTVT.